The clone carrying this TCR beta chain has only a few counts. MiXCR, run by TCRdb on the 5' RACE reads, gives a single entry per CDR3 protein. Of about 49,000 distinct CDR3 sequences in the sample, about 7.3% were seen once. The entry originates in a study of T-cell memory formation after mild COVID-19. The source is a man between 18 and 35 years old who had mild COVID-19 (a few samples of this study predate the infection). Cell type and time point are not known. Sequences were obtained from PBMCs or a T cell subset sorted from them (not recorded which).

Here the CDR3 reads CSARDRQKLTEAFF. The CDR3 DNA reads as TGCAGTGCTAGAGACCGACAGAAGTTGACTGAAGCTTTCTTT. This chain connects TRBV20-1 to TRBJ1-1; D perhaps matches TRBD1 (5 bases). This CDR3 is built from 14 residues. With 0 bases removed from V and 5 bases from J, the gap between germline ends came to 13 bases. CDR1 and CDR2 (germline): DFQATT, SNEGSKA (reference sequence).